The clone carrying this T cell receptor beta chain showed up just a few times. The antigen is not known. TCRdb analysed the 5' RACE reads with MiXCR anew, one entry per CDR3 protein. The data contain fewer than 400,000 distinct CDR3 sequences, around 6.4% of them seen just once; the ten biggest clones take up about 15%. This specimen comes from a study of T cells after yellow fever vaccination. Study details: The authors prepared low-cell-number fractions using SMART-Seq v4 Ultra Low Input. Study conclusions and caveats: Repertoires sorted by FACS could include abundant clonotypes that are contaminants from the bulk population. The secondary response showed a weaker magnitude and a faster peak, day 5 versus 15.

V shed 7 bases and J 4 bases; nucleotides not matched to a gene: 3. The CDR3 totals 14 residues. Per germline, CDR1 MNHNS and CDR2 SASEGT. Material: PBMCs, obtained 5 days after the yellow fever booster vaccination. The sequence came from a man aged 30 to 45 who received the YFV17D yellow fever vaccine. V usage is TRBV6-1 and J usage is TRBJ2-3, with 12 bases aligning to TRBD1. DNA of the CDR3: TGTGCCAGCAACCGGGACAGGGGGCCAGATACGCAGTATTTT. Protein product: CASNRDRGPDTQYF.